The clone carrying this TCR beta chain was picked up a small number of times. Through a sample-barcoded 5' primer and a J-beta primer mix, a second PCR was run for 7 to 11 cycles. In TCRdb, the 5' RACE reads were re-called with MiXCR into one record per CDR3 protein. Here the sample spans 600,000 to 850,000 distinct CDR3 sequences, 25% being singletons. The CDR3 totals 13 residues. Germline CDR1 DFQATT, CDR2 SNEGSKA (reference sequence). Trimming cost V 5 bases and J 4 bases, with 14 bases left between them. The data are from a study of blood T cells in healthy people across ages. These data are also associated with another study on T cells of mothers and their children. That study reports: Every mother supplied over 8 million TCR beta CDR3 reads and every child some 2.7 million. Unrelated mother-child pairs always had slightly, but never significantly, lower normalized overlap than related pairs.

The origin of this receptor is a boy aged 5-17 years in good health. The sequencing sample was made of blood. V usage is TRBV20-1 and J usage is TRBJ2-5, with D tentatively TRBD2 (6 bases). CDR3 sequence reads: CSAQRALRETQYF. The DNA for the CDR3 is TGCAGTGCTCAGCGGGCCCTCCGAGAGACCCAGTACTTC.